One sample yielded the 5 T cell receptor beta chains listed below, sequenced in a study of CD8+CD57+ T cells in acquired aplastic anemia. Genomic DNA templated the TCR beta VDJ and CDR3 profiling. TCRdb redid the calling of the reads with MiXCR, one entry per CDR3 protein. The table includes 150,000 to 200,000 distinct CDR3 sequences, around 66% detected once. Material for sequencing was sorted CD4+, CD8+, or CD8+CD57+ T cells (not recorded which) from PBMCs. These receptors were taken from a human donor with severe aplastic anemia or a healthy control (not recorded which).

The CDR3 protein is CASSSLTGELFF. The CDR3 region has the DNA TGTGCCAGCAGTTCCCTCACCGGGGAGCTGTTTTTT. The J gene is TRBJ2-2, the V gene TRBV12-3 or TRBV12-4; D is uncertain. Trimming removed 4 bases from V and 4 bases from J, with 4 bases in between. The CDR3 has 12 amino acids.

This clonotype has at least ten counts. The CDR3 reads CATSSAWGQGAADTQYF. The DNA of the CDR3 is TGTGCCACCAGCAGTGCCTGGGGACAGGGGGCCGCAGATACGCAGTATTTT. V and J are TRBV15 and TRBJ2-3; TRBD1 aligns across 12 bases. V was pared by 3 bases and J by 4 bases, with 8 bases of the junction left unmatched. In germline, CDR1 is LNHNV, CDR2 YYDKDF (reference sequence). This CDR3 is built from 17 residues.

The rearrangement uses TRBV12-3 or TRBV12-4 and TRBJ1-4, with TRBD1 matching over 9 bases. J lost 4 bases, V lost 2 bases, and 17 bases had no gene match. The CDR3 loop spans 20 amino acids. DNA of the CDR3: TGTGCCAGCAGTTTATTCCCCCCCCGCGACAGGGGGTGGTGTAATGAAAAACTGTTTTTT. Translating it yields CASSLFPPRDRGWCNEKLFF.

This clonotype has just a few counts. The chain uses TRBV27 and TRBJ2-7; D remains unclear. The CDR3 totals 14 residues. From germline, CDR1 is MNHEY and CDR2 SMNVEV (reference sequence). V gave up 3 bases and J gave up 0 bases, with 9 bases separating them. CDR3 sequence reads: CASSFRRSSYEQYF. The DNA of the CDR3 is TGTGCCAGCAGTTTTCGACGGAGCTCCTACGAGCAGTACTTC.

Ten or more counts support this clonotype. The V gene is TRBV7-6, the J gene TRBJ2-5; no clear D. Trimming removed 2 bases from V and 2 bases from J, with 12 bases in between. Germline V gene sequence: CDR1 SGHVS, CDR2 FNYEAQ. This CDR3 has 15 residues. This chain's CDR3 is CASSLRWQIQETQYF. DNA for the CDR3: TGTGCCAGCAGCTTACGGTGGCAGATACAAGAGACCCAGTACTTC.